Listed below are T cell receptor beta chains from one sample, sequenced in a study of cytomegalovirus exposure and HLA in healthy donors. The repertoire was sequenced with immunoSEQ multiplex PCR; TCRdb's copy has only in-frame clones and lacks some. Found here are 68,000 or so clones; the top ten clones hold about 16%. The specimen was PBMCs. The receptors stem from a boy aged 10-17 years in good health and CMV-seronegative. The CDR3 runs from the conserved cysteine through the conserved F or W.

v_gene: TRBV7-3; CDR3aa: CASSTSGQPHGYTF
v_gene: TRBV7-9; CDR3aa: CASSPNGYEQYF
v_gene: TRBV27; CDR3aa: CASSAPGLAGDEQFF
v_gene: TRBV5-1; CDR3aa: CASSATGTGSETQYF
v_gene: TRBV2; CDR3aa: CASSPPGGDTGELFF
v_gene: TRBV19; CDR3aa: CASSTGTVLSKGTEAFF
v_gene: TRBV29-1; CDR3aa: CSVTGGSTYNEQFF
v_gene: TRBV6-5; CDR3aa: CASTSTGATTEAFF
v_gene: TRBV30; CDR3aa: CAWSTWTVGGYTF
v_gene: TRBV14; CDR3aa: CASSQGLGETQYF
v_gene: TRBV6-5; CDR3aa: CASSVSGSTTEAFF
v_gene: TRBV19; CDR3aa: CASKLPDNSNQPQHF
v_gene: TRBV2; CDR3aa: CASSATENSPLHF
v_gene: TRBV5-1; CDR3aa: CASSLGDRMFYGYTF
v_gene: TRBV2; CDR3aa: CASSSGTGLGGYTF
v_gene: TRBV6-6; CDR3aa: CASSLLPGQGGEQYF
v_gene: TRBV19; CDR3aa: CASSIQNTGELFF
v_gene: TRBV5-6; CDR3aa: CASSLGDRGSYEQYF
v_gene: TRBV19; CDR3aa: CASSISVQETQYF
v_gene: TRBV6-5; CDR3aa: CASSYLTGSDIQYF
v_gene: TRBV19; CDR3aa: CASSMGTSQAYEQYF
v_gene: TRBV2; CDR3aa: CASSDQGGYEQYF
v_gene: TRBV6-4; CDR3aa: CASSEVTGGGTDTQYF
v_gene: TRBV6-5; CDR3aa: CASTQGLLGRELFF
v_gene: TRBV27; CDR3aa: CASRGGTEAFF
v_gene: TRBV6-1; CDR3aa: CASSITGLGQPQHF
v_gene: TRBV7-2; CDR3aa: CASSLEGGRTEAFF
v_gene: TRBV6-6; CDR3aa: CASSPGGSGYTF
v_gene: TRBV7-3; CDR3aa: CASSSRAGERYSGANVLTF
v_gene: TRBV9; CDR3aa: CASSVGPPSASGPQETQYF
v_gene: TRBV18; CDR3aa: CASSPSSRSYEQYF
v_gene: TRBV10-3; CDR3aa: CAISDRDRAYNEQFF
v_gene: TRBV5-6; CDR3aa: CASSMTGRSGANVLTF
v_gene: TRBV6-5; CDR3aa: CASRRTGAEAFF
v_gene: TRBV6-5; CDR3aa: CASSYSRFMRPEEQYF
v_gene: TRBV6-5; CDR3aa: CASSYNLQAMNTEAFF
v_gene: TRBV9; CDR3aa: CASSALAVDGELFF
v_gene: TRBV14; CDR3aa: CASSQSGRTSSHQQYF
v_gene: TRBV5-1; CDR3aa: CASSLQGDRDYGYTF
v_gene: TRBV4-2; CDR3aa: CASSHGRNYNYGYTF
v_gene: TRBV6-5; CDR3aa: CASSFQGEETQYF
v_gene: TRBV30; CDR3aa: CAWSGGSYGYTF
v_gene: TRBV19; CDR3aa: CASTYTLGANYGYTF
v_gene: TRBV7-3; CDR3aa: CASSLAGDQPQHF
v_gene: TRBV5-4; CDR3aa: CASSTVGGFLTGNTIYF
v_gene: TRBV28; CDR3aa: CASSLSSGGDTQYF
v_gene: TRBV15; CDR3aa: CATSGTPNRYEQYF
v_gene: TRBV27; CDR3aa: CASSLATSLGKSGYTF
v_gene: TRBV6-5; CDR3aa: CASSFTGTGNTEAFF
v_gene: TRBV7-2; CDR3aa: CASSIQANQPQHF
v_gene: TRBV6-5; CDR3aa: CASSRDSDTTEAFF
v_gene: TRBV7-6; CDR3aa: CASSPNGGSRSEQYF
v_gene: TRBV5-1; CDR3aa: CASSLAGFYEQYF